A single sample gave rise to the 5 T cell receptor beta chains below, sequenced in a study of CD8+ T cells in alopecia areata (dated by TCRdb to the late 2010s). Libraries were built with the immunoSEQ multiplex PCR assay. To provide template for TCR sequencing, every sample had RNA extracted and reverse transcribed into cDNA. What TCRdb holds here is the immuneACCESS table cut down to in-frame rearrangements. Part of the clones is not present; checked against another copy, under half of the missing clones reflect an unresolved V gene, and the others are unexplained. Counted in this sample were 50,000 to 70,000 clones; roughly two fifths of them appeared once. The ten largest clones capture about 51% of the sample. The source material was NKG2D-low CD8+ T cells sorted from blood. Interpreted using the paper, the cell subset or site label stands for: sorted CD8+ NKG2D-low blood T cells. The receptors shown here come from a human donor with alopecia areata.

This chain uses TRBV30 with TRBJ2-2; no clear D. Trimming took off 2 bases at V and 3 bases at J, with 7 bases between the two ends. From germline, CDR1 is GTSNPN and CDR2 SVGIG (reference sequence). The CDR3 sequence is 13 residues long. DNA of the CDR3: TGTGCCTGGAGTTCCGGTTACACCGGGGAGCTGTTTTTT. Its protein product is CAWSSGYTGELFF.

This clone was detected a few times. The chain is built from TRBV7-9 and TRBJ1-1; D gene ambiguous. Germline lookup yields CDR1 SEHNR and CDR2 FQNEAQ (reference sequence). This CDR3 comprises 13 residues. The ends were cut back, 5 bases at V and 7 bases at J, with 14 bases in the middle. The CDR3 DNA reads TGTGCCAGCAGCGCGATCAGTGGTATTGAAGCTTTCTTT. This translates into CASSAISGIEAFF.

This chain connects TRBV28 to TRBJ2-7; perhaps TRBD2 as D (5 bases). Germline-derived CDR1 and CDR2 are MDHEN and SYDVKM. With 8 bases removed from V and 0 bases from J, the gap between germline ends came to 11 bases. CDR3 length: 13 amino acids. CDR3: CASSAGISYEQYF. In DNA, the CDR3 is TGTGCCAGCTCGGCCGGGATCTCCTACGAGCAGTACTTC. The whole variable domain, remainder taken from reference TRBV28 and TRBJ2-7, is DVKVTQSSRYLVKRTGEKVFLECVQDMDHENMFWYRQDPGLGLRLIYFSYDVKMKEKGDIPEGYSVSREKKERFSLILESASTNQTSMYLCASSAGISYEQYFGPGTRLTVT.

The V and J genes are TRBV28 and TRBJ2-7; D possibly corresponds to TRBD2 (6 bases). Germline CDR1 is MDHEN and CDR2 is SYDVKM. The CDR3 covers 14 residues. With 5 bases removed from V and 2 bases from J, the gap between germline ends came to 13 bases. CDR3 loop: CASSPRDSPYEQYF. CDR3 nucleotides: TGTGCCAGCAGTCCCCGGGACTCCCCCTACGAGCAGTACTTC.

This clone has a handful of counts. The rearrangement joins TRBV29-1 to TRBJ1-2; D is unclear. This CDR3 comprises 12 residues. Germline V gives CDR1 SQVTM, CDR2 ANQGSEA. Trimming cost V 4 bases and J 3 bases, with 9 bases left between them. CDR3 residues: CSVGQAHYGYTF. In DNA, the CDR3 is TGCAGCGTTGGCCAGGCCCACTATGGCTACACCTTC. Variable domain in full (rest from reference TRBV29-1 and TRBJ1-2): SAVISQKPSRDICQRGTSLTIQCQVDSQVTMMFWYRQQPGQSLTLIATANQGSEATYESGFVIDKFPISRPNLTFSTLTVSNMSPEDSSIYLCSVGQAHYGYTFGSGTRLTVV.